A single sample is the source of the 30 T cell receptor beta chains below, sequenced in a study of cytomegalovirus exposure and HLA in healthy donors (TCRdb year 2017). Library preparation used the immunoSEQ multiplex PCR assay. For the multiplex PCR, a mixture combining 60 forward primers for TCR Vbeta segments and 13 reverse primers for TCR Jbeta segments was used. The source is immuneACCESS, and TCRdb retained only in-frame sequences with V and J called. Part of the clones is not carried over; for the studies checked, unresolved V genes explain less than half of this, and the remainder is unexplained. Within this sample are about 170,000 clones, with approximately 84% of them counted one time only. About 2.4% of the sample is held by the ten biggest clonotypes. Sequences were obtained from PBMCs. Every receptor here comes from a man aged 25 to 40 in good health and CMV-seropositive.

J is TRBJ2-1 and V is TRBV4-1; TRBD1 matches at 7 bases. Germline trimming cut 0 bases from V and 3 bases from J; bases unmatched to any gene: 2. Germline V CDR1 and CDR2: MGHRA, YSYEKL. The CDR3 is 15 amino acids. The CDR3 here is CASSQEGTVYNEQFF. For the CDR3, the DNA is TGCGCCAGCAGCCAAGAGGGGACAGTCTACAATGAGCAGTTCTTC.

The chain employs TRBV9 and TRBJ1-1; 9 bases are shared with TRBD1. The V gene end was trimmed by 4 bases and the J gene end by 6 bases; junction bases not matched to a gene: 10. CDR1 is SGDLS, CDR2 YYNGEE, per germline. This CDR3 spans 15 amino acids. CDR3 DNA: TGTGCCAGCAGCCCGTACAGGGGGCAAATGGCTGAAGCTTTCTTT. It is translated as CASSPYRGQMAEAFF.

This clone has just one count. Written as DNA, the CDR3 is TGTGCCAGCAGTGAATCCGCTGGCCACGGAAACACCATATATTTT. Translating it yields CASSESAGHGNTIYF. The chain employs TRBV2 and TRBJ1-3; no clear D. V was cut by 2 bases and J by 4 bases, with 12 bases left in between. CDR1 is SNHLY and CDR2 is FYNNEI in the germline V gene. This CDR3 region has 15 residues.

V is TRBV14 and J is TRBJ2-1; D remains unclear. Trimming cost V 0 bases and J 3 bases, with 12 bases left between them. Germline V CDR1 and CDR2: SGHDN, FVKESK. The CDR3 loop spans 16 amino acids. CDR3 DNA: TGTGCCAGCAGCCAAGAGCGGCAGTTAATCTACAATGAGCAGTTCTTC. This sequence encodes CASSQERQLIYNEQFF. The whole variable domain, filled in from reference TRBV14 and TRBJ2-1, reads EAGVTQFPSHSVIEKGQTVTLRCDPISGHDNLYWYRRVMGKEIKFLLHFVKESKQDESGMPNNRFLAERTGGTYSTLKVQPAELEDSGVYFCASSQERQLIYNEQFFGPGTRLTVL.

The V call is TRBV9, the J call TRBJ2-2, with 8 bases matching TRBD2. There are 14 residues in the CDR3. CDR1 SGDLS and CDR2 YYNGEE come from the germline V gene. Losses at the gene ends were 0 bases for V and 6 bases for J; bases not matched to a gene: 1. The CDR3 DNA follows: TGTGCCAGCAGCGTAGTGACTAGCGCCGGGGAGCTGTTTTTT. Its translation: CASSVVTSAGELFF.

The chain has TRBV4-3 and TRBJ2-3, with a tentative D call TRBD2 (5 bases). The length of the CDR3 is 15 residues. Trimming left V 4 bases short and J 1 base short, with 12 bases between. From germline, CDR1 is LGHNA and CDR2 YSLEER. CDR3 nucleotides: TGCGCCAGCAGCCTAGCGCAAGGTCGCACAGATACGCAGTATTTT. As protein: CASSLAQGRTDTQYF.

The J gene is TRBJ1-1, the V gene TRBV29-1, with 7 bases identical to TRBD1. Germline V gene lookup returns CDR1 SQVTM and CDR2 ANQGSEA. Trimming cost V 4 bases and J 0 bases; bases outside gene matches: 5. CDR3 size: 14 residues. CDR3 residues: CSVVGQFMNTEAFF. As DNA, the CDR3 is TGCAGCGTTGTGGGACAGTTTATGAACACTGAAGCTTTCTTT.

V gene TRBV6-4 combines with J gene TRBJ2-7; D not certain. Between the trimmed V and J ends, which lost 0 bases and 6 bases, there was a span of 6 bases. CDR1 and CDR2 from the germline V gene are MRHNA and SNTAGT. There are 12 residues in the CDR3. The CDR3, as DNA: TGTGCCAGCAGTGACTCCTCCGGCGAGCAGTACTTC. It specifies CASSDSSGEQYF.

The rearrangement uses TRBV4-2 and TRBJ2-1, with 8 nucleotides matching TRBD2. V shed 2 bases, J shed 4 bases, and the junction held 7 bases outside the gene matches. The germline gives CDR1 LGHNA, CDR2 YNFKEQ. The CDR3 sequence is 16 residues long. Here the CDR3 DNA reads TGTGCCAGCAGCCAAAGAGCGGGAGAACCTTACAATGAGCAGTTCTTC. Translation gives CASSQRAGEPYNEQFF.

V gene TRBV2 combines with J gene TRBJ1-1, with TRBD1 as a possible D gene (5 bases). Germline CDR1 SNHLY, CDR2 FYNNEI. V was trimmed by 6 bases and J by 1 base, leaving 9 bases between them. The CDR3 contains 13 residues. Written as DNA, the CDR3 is TGTGCCAGCAGGCAGGGCCCGAACACTGAAGCTTTCTTT. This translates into CASRQGPNTEAFF.

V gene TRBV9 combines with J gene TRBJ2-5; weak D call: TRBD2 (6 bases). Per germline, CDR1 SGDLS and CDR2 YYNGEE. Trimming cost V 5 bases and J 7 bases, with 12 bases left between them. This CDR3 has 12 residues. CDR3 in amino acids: CASRAGLRTQYF. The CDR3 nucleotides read TGTGCCAGCAGGGCGGGATTACGGACCCAGTACTTC.

This chain's CDR3 is CATRDRDYEQYF. The DNA for the CDR3 is TGTGCCACCCGGGACAGGGACTACGAGCAGTACTTC. V is TRBV19 and J is TRBJ2-7, with 9 nucleotides matching TRBD1. The V gene end was trimmed by 10 bases and the J gene end by 3 bases; junction bases not matched to a gene: 4. The CDR3 length is 12 residues. Per germline, CDR1 LNHDA and CDR2 SQIVND (reference sequence).

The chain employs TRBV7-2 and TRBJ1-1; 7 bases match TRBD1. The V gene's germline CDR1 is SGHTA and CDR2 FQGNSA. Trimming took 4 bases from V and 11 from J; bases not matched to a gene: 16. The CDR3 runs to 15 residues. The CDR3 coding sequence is TGTGCCAGCAGCTCCGGACAGGCTGTAGGGCTCGTCGCTTTCTTT. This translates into CASSSGQAVGLVAFF.

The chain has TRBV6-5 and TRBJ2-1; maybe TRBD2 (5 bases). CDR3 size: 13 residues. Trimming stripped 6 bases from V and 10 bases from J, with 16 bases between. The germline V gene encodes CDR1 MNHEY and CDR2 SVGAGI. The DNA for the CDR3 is TGTGCCAGCAGCCCAAGGGAGCCGGGCGAGCAGTTCTTC. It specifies CASSPREPGEQFF.

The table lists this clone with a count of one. CDR3 nucleotides: TGTGCCAGCAGCCCCCGGGTGGGTCTCCTAAACTACGAGCAGTACTTC. It encodes CASSPRVGLLNYEQYF. The rearrangement links TRBV11-2 to TRBJ2-7; D unresolved. Germline V gene lookup returns CDR1 SGHAT and CDR2 FQNNGV. Between the trimmed V and J ends, which lost 5 bases and 3 bases, there was a span of 20 bases. This CDR3 region has 16 residues.

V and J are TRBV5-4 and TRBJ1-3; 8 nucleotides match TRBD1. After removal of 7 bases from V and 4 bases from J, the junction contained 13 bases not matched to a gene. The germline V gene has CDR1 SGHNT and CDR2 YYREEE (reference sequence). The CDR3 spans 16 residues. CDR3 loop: CASGRFQGARGNTIYF. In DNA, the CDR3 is TGTGCCAGCGGTCGATTCCAGGGGGCGAGAGGAAACACCATATATTTT. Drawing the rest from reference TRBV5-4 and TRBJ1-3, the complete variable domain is ETGVTQSPTHLIKTRGQQVTLRCSSQSGHNTVSWYQQALGQGPQFIFQYYREEENGRGNFPPRFSGLQFPNYSSELNVNALELDDSALYLCASGRFQGARGNTIYFGEGSWLTVV.

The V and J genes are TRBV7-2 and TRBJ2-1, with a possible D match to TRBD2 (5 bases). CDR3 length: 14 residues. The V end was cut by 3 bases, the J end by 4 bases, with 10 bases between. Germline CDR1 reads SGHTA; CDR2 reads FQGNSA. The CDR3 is CASSLNRDYNEQFF. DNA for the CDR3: TGTGCCAGCAGCTTGAATCGGGATTACAATGAGCAGTTCTTC.

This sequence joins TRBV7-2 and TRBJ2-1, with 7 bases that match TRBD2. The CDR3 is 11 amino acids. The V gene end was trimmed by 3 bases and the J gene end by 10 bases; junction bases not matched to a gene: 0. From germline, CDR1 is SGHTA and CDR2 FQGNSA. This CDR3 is CASSLGGEQFF. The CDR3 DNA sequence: TGTGCCAGCAGCTTGGGGGGGGAGCAGTTCTTC.

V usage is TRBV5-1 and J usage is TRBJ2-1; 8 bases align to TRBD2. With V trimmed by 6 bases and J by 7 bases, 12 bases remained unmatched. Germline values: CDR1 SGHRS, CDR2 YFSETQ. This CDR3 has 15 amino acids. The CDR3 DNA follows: TGCGCCAGCATCGGGGGGGGGCTTCGAGGGAATGAGCAGTTCTTC. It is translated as CASIGGGLRGNEQFF.

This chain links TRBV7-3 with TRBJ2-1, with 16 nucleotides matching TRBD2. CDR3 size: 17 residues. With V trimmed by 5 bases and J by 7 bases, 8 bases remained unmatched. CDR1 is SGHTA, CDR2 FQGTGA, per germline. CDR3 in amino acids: CASSPGTSGRAGNEQFF. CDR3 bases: TGTGCCAGCAGCCCCGGGACTAGCGGGAGGGCGGGGAATGAGCAGTTCTTC.

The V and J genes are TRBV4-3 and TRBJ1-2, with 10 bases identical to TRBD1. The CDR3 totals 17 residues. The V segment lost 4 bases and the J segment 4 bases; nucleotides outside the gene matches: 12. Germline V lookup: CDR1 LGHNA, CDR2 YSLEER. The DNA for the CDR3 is TGCGCCAGCAGCCCTGGGACAGGGGAAGGGAAGATCTATGGCTACACCTTC. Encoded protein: CASSPGTGEGKIYGYTF.

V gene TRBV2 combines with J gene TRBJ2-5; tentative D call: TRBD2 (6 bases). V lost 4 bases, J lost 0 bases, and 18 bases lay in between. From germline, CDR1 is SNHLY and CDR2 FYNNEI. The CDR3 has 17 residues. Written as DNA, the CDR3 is TGTGCCAGCAGTGGGGACTTCCCAAGATCCGACCAAGAGACCCAGTACTTC. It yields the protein CASSGDFPRSDQETQYF.

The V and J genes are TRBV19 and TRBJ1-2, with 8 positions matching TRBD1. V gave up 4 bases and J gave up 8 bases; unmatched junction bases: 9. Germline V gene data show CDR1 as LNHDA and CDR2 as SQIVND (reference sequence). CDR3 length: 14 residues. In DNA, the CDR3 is TGTGCCAGTAGTACCTTGACAGGGGTGGACGGCTACACCTTC. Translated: CASSTLTGVDGYTF.

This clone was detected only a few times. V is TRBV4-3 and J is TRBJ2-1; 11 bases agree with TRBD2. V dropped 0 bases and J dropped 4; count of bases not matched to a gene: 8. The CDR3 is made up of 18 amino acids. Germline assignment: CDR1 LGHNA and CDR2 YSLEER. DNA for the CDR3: TGCGCCAGCAGCCAAGATTGGCTGAGGACTAGCGGGTACAATGAGCAGTTCTTC. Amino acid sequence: CASSQDWLRTSGYNEQFF.

In DNA, the CDR3 is TGTGCCAGTAGTGGAACAGGGTTTATCGGCAATCAGCCCCAGCATTTT. Translating it yields CASSGTGFIGNQPQHF. This chain connects TRBV19 to TRBJ1-5, with a possible D match to TRBD1 (6 bases). This CDR3 is 16 amino acids long. CDR1 LNHDA and CDR2 SQIVND come from the germline V gene (reference sequence). Trimming cost V 5 bases and J 2 bases, with 16 bases left between them.

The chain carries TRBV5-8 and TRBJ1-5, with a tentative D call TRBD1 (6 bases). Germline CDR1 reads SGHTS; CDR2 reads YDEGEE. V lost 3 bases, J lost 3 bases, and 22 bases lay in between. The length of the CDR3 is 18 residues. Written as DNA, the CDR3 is TGTGCCAGCAGCTCAGCCCCCGGGACATTCTTCTCCAATCAGCCCCAGCATTTT. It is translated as CASSSAPGTFFSNQPQHF.

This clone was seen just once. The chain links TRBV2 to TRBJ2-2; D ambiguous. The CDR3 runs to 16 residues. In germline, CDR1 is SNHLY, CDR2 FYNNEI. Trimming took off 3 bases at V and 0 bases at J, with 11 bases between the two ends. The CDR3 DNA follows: TGTGCCAGCAGTGAGATGAGCCCTTCGAACACCGGGGAGCTGTTTTTT. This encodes CASSEMSPSNTGELFF.

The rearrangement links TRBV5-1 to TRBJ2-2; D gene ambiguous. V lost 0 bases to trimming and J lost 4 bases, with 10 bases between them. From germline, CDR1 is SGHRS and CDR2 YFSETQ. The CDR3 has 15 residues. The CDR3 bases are TGCGCCAGCAGCTTGGACAGCCCTCGCACCGGGGAGCTGTTTTTT. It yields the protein CASSLDSPRTGELFF.

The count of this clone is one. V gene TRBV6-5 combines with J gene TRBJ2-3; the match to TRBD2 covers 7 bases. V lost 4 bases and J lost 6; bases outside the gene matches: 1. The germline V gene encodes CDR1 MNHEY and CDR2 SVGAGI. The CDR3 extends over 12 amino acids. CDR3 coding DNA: TGTGCCAGCAGTTGGGGGGGGGATACGCAGTATTTT. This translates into CASSWGGDTQYF.

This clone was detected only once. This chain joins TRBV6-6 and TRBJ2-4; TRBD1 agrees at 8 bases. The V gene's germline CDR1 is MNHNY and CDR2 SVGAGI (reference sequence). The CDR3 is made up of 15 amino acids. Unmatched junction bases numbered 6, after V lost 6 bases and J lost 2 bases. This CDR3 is CASSRHRGTKNIQYF. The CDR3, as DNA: TGTGCCAGCAGCCGCCACAGGGGGACCAAAAACATTCAGTACTTC.